One sample yielded the 5 T cell receptor beta chains listed below, sequenced in a study of identical twins. TCRdb re-analysed the 5' RACE reads in MiXCR, keeping a single row per CDR3 protein. The sample records about 900,000 distinct CDR3 sequences, 9% to 15% being singletons. This sample was also put to use in a study of yellow fever vaccine responses in identical twins.

Sequences were obtained from PBMCs. Source of these receptors: a young woman in good health.

This clonotype turned up a few times. The chain has TRBV5-1 and TRBJ2-2; D may be TRBD1 (6 bases). This CDR3 comprises 18 residues. The germline V gene has CDR1 SGHRS and CDR2 YFSETQ. Trimming took off 2 bases at V and 0 bases at J, with 17 bases between the two ends. The CDR3 reads CASSFLTGIRANTGELFF. In nucleotides, the CDR3 is TGCGCCAGCAGCTTTCTAACAGGGATCCGCGCGAACACCGGGGAGCTGTTTTTT. Full variable domain (outside the CDR3, taken from reference TRBV5-1 and TRBJ2-2): KAGVTQTPRYLIKTRGQQVTLSCSPISGHRSVSWYQQTPGQGLQFLFEYFSETQRNKGNFPGRFSGRQFSNSRSEMNVSTLELGDSALYLCASSFLTGIRANTGELFFGEGSRLTVL.

This clonotype came up a few times. The rearrangement uses TRBV18 and TRBJ2-7; D possibly corresponds to TRBD1 (6 bases). The CDR3 is 13 residues long. Germline CDR1 and CDR2: KGHSH and LQKENI. V lost 2 bases to trimming and J lost 6 bases, with 11 bases between them. CDR3 nucleotide sequence: TGTGCCAGCTCACCAAACAGGGTATTCGAGCAGTACGTC. Amino acid sequence: CASSPNRVFEQYV.

This clonotype showed up just a few times. V and J are TRBV6-1 and TRBJ2-1; no definite D call. The CDR3 is made up of 17 amino acids. CDR1 is MNHNS, CDR2 SASEGT, per germline. V dropped 6 bases and J dropped 6 bases, with 24 bases sitting between them. Here the CDR3 reads CASRPYSSPGPPNEQFF. DNA for the CDR3: TGTGCCAGCAGGCCTTACTCATCCCCTGGCCCCCCCAATGAGCAGTTCTTC.

V usage is TRBV5-1 and J usage is TRBJ2-2; a possible D gene is TRBD2 (5 bases). Trimming left V 0 bases short and J 13 bases short, with 16 bases between. Germline CDR1 reads SGHRS; CDR2 reads YFSETQ. This CDR3 spans 14 amino acids. CDR3 protein: CASSLASSRDVLFF. Written as DNA, the CDR3 is TGCGCCAGCAGCTTGGCATCGTCCCGGGATGTGCTGTTTTTT.

The chain joins TRBV2 to TRBJ2-7, with D unresolved. This CDR3 has 13 amino acids. V was clipped by 1 base and J by 4 bases, with 8 bases between them. CDR1 is SNHLY, CDR2 FYNNEI, per germline. CDR3 nucleotides: TGTGCCAGCAGTGAAGTAGGGTTTTACGAGCAGTACTTC. It translates to CASSEVGFYEQYF.